This entry features one T cell receptor beta chain sequence. The target antigen is unknown. Profiling relied on immunoSEQ multiplex PCR, and the TCRdb table lists in-frame clones only, not all of them. The sample yields fewer than 20,000 clones, 90% seen once. These data belong to a study of PD-1 blockade in classical Hodgkin lymphoma. Study results and caveats: Healthy donors reportedly exceeded newly diagnosed patients in baseline TCR diversity. Why repertoires differed is undefined; disease activity or prior therapy possibly contributed.

Documented time point: newly diagnosed, previously untreated cHL patient sample. Untreated, newly diagnosed classical Hodgkin lymphoma PBMCs were used for comparison. The CDR3 loop spans 11 amino acids. Trimming stripped 4 bases from V and 8 bases from J, with 7 bases between. Germline-derived CDR1 and CDR2 are SGHNT and YYREEE (reference sequence). Sequencing was done on a sample of peripheral blood mononuclear cells (PBMCs). The TCR originated in a human donor with classical Hodgkin lymphoma. The chain carries TRBV5-4 and TRBJ2-1; D gene unclear. In nucleotides, the CDR3 is TGTGCCAGCAGCCTCCTCTATGAGCAGTTCTTC. It translates to CASSLLYEQFF.